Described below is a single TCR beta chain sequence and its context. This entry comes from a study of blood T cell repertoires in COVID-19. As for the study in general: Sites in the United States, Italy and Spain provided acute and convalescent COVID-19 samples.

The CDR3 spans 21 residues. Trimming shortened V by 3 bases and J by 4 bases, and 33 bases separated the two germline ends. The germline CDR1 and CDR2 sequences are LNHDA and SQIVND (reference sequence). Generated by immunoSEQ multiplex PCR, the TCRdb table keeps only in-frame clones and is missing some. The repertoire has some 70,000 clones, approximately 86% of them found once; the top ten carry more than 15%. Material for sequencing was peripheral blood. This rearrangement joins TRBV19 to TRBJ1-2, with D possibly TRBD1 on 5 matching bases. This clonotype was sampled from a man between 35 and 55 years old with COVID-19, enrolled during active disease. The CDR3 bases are TGTGCCAGTAGTATTTCCTTATTCGGGGGAGACGGGGCGTCGGCCCTCTATGGCTACACCTTC. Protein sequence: CASSISLFGGDGASALYGYTF. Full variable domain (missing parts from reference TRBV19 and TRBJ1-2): DGGITQSPKYLFRKEGQNVTLSCEQNLNHDAMYWYRQDPGQGLRLIYYSQIVNDFQKGDIAEGYSVSREKKESFPLTVTSAQKNPTAFYLCASSISLFGGDGASALYGYTFGSGTRLTVV.